The text below deals with one T cell receptor (beta chain). Antigen: not known. The data were taken from a study of OX40 agonist ivuxolimab in advanced cancers. Overall study context: An anti-OX40 (CD134) antibody with agonistic activity, ivuxolimab, was administered to patients. Study-wide results and caveats: Clonal expansion among partial responders at 0.1-3.0 mg/kg ranked near the lowest. Expanded clones tended on average to be more numerous among CD8+ T cells than CD4+.

Method: immunoSEQ multiplex PCR; TCRdb's copy keeps in-frame clones and lacks some. The table lists around 70,000 clones, about 91% of them singletons. The specimen was CD4+ or CD8+ T cells sorted from blood, collected in a trial of the OX40 agonist ivuxolimab. The sequence was collected from an adult with an advanced solid tumor such as melanoma, head and neck, liver or kidney cancer.

The CDR3 sequence: CASRGSGREKLFF. For the CDR3, the DNA is TGTGCCAGCCGGGGGTCGGGAAGGGAAAAACTGTTTTTT. The chain joins TRBV27 to TRBJ1-4; D is possibly TRBD1 (5 bases). The V and J ends lost 8 bases and 8 bases respectively, with 15 bases between them. Germline lookup yields CDR1 MNHEY and CDR2 SMNVEV (reference sequence). The length of the CDR3 is 13 residues. Supplemented by reference TRBV27 and TRBJ1-4, the full variable domain reads EAQVTQNPRYLITVTGKKLTVTCSQNMNHEYMSWYRQDPGLGLRQIYYSMNVEVTDKGDVPEGYKVSRKEKRNFPLILESPSPNQTSLYFCASRGSGREKLFFGSGTQLSVL.